These 3 T cell receptor beta chains were all obtained from the same sample, sequenced in a study of T cells in Graves' hyperthyroidism and ophthalmopathy. Amplification targeted TCR beta CDR3 regions from RNA transcripts. Researchers ran a first-round RT-PCR on the TCR CDR3 using the HTBI primer set. TCRdb redid the calling of the multiplex PCR reads with MiXCR, one entry per CDR3 protein. This sample has about 720,000 distinct CDR3 sequences, with around 20% found just once. The sequencing sample was made of blood. The receptors originated from a woman aged 50 to 60 with Graves' hyperthyroidism that later progressed to Graves' ophthalmopathy.

The chain has TRBV3-1 and TRBJ2-4; D assignment may be TRBD1 or TRBD2 (5 bases each). Trimming removed 1 base at V and 3 bases at J, with 10 bases between. The germline gives CDR1 LGHDT, CDR2 YNNKEL (reference sequence). CDR3 length equals 15 residues. CDR3 DNA sequence: TGTGCCAGCAGCCAAGCCGGGACGGGCAAAAACATTCAGTACTTC. This encodes CASSQAGTGKNIQYF.

This clonotype has a count of ten or more. V and J are TRBV12-3 or TRBV12-4 and TRBJ1-1; no firm D call. The CDR3 is 16 amino acids. V was trimmed by 7 bases and J by 0 bases, leaving 18 bases between them. The CDR3 DNA sequence: TGTGCCAGCAATCCCGCAAACAAGGGCCTGAACACTGAAGCTTTCTTT. Translating it yields CASNPANKGLNTEAFF.

For this clonotype: It may be a read error: a sequence one base away is much more abundant. The conserved final phenylalanine or tryptophan is absent from the CDR3, which likely points to a read error. The rearrangement links TRBV15 to TRBJ1-1; D is uncertain. V was cut by 1 base and J by 4 bases, with 7 bases left in between. This CDR3 has 13 amino acids. Per the germline V gene, CDR1 is LNHNV and CDR2 is YYDKDF (reference sequence). This CDR3 is CATSRVLGTEAFL. CDR3 coding DNA: TGTGCCACCAGCAGAGTGCTGGGCACTGAAGCTTTCCTT.